This paragraph covers one T cell receptor beta chain sequence. Its specificity is not known. The CDR3 spans 13 residues. Germline V gene data show CDR1 as SNHLY and CDR2 as FYNNEI. With 6 bases removed from V and 2 bases from J, the gap between germline ends came to 11 bases. This sample was taken from a study of chemoradiotherapy in HPV16-positive cancers. Whole-study context: Two HPV16-positive patients' cells yielded candidate HPV-specific clones and common motifs. The study, taken as a whole, reports: HPV-specific T cells were functionally defined from only two HPV16-positive patients. Non-HPV-specific T cells did not expand in tumors during treatment, whereas candidate HPV-specific clones and E7-related motifs did. Better recurrence-free survival went with HPV-responsive T-cell expansion in HPV16-positive patients.

TCRdb's copy holds only in-frame clones and misses some; the assay was immunoSEQ multiplex PCR. The sample lists some 5,800 clones, roughly two thirds occurring once. This receptor was identified in a human donor with HPV-associated anogenital cancer. This chain links TRBV2 with TRBJ2-7, with D unresolved. The material was obtained from a patient who underwent chemoradiotherapy. This chain's CDR3 is CASSIPLTYEQYF. As DNA, the CDR3 is TGTGCCAGCAGCATCCCTTTGACCTACGAGCAGTACTTC.